The 2 T cell receptor beta chains in this list originate from one sample, sequenced in a study of blood T cell repertoires in COVID-19. Only in-frame clones appear in the TCRdb table, and some are missing; sequencing was by immunoSEQ multiplex PCR. The repertoire has 150,000 to 200,000 clones, roughly 80% of them found once; the top ten carry over 5%. Sequencing was carried out using peripheral blood. The receptors were sampled from a woman in her twenties or thirties with acute or convalescent COVID-19.

This chain connects TRBV5-5 to TRBJ1-1; D uncertain. V was clipped by 2 bases and J by 1 base, with 9 bases between them. The CDR3 extends over 14 amino acids. Per germline, CDR1 SGHKS and CDR2 YYEKEE (reference sequence). The CDR3 region has the DNA TGTGCCAGCAGCTTTAATGCGGGGAACACTGAAGCTTTCTTT. It encodes CASSFNAGNTEAFF. Full variable domain (missing parts from reference TRBV5-5 and TRBJ1-1): DAGVTQSPTHLIKTRGQQVTLRCSPISGHKSVSWYQQVLGQGPQFIFQYYEKEERGRGNFPDRFSARQFPNYSSELNVNALLLGDSALYLCASSFNAGNTEAFFGQGTRLTVV.

J is TRBJ2-7 and V is TRBV3-1 (or the pseudogene TRBV3-2); D call uncertain. CDR1 is LGHDT and CDR2 is YNNKEL in the germline V gene (reference sequence). The CDR3 runs 15 residues. Trimming removed 3 bases from V and 0 bases from J, with 12 bases in between. CDR3 in DNA: TGTGCCAGCAGCCATGTCACCCCCAGCTCCTACGAGCAGTACTTC. This translates into CASSHVTPSSYEQYF.